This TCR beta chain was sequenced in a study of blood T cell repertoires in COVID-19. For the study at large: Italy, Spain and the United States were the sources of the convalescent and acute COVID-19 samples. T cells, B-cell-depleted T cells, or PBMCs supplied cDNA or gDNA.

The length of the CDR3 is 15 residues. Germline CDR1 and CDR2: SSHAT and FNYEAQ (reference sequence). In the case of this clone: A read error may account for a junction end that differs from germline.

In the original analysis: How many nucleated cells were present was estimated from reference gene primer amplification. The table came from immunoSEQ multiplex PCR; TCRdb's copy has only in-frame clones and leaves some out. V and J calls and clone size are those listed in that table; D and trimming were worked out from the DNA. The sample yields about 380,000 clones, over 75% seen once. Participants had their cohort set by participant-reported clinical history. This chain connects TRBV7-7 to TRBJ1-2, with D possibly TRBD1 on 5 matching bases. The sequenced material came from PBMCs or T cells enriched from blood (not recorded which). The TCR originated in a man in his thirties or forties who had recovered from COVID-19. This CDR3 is CASSSIAPGDYGYTF. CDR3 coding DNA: TGTGCTAGCAGCTCAATCGCCCCGGGGGACTATGGCTACACCTTC.